Given below is one T cell receptor (beta chain) in context. J gave up 0 bases and V 4 bases, and 6 bases lay outside the gene matches. Germline CDR1 MNHEY, CDR2 SMNVEV (reference sequence). The CDR3 is made up of 16 amino acids. Primers: 60 Vbeta forward and 13 Jbeta reverse. TCRdb keeps only in-frame clones here, not all; method: immunoSEQ multiplex PCR. Among about 150,000 clones listed, 75% to 90% were seen once. The data originate from a study of cytomegalovirus exposure and HLA in healthy donors. The rearrangement joins TRBV27 to TRBJ2-1; 7 bases line up with TRBD2. This sequence originates from a male donor in good health and CMV-seropositive. What was sequenced was PBMCs. The CDR3 bases are TGTGCCAGCAGTTCCTTAGCGGGCCGCTCCTACAATGAGCAGTTCTTC. Translated, it gives CASSSLAGRSYNEQFF.